A selection of T cell receptor beta chains follows, all from one sample in a study of spatial heterogeneity in lung cancer. TCRdb redid the calling of the 5' RACE reads with MiXCR, one entry per CDR3 protein. Here the sample spans around 100,000 distinct CDR3 sequences, approximately 4.7% being singletons. This specimen was lung tumor tissue, taken at surgery. The receptors originated from a male donor with early-stage non-small cell lung cancer. The CDR3 runs from the conserved cysteine through the conserved F or W. The D gene is left open where the match is weak. For some rows the clone size is stated as once, few or many, or as a class when expanded; others skip it.

D: NA
J: TRBJ1-1
V: TRBV4-1
size: many
DNA: TGCGCCAGCAGCCAAAGCGGCTCGGCGAACACTGAAGCTTTCTTT
CDR3: CASSQSGSANTEAFF

D: TRBD2
J: TRBJ2-3
V: TRBV6-2/TRBV6-3
size: many
DNA: TGTGCCAGCAGTCCGGGAGGAGTCGGCACAGATACGCAGTATTTT
CDR3: CASSPGGVGTDTQYF

D: TRBD2
J: TRBJ2-2
V: TRBV13
size: many
DNA: TGTGCCAGCAGCACGGGACTAGCGTCTACCGGGGAGCTGTTTTTT
CDR3: CASSTGLASTGELFF

D: TRBD2
J: TRBJ2-5
V: TRBV11-1
size: many
DNA: TGTGCCAGCAGACGCCGACTAGCGGGAGTAGAGACCCAGTACTTC
CDR3: CASRRRLAGVETQYF

D: NA
J: TRBJ1-6
V: TRBV2
size: many
DNA: TGTGCCAGCAGTGTAGCGGGCAGGAATTCACCCCTCCACTTT
CDR3: CASSVAGRNSPLHF

D: NA
J: TRBJ2-1
V: TRBV20-1
size: many
DNA: TGCAGTGCCCAAAAGGGATCCGCCGCTTACAATGAGCAGTTCTTC
CDR3: CSAQKGSAAYNEQFF

D: TRBD1
J: TRBJ2-1
V: TRBV2
size: many
DNA: TGTGCCAGCAGTCGACAGGGTCGCAGCTCCTACAATGAGCAGTTCTTC
CDR3: CASSRQGRSSYNEQFF

D: TRBD2
J: TRBJ2-7
V: TRBV29-1
size: many
DNA: TGCAGCGTCCTAGCGGGGAGCTCCTACGAGCAGTACTTC
CDR3: CSVLAGSSYEQYF

D: NA
J: TRBJ2-1
V: TRBV20-1
size: many
DNA: TGCAGTGCTATTAGGGGGGCGAAAGGAGTCGCCTACAATGAGCAGTTCTTC
CDR3: CSAIRGAKGVAYNEQFF

D: NA
J: TRBJ1-2
V: TRBV7-2
size: many
DNA: TGTGCCAGCAGCTTGTCCTCTAGTAACTATGGCTACACCTTC
CDR3: CASSLSSSNYGYTF

D: TRBD1
J: TRBJ1-5
V: TRBV20-1
size: many
DNA: TGCAGTGCCTTAGCGACAGGGGGGTTCAATCAGCCCCAGCATTTT
CDR3: CSALATGGFNQPQHF

D: NA
J: TRBJ1-1
V: TRBV5-1
size: NA
DNA: TGCGCCAGCAGCACCGGACGCCTCACTGAAGCTTTCTTT
CDR3: CASSTGRLTEAFF

D: TRBD1
J: TRBJ2-6
V: TRBV29-1
size: few
DNA: TGCAGCGTTGAAGATGTTCCGGGACAGGGGGCGCTTGGGGCCAACGTCCTGACTTTC
CDR3: CSVEDVPGQGALGANVLTF

D: TRBD2
J: TRBJ2-1
V: TRBV5-1
size: many
DNA: TGCGCCAGCAGCTTGAATCCGACTAGCGGGGCCAGCTCCTACAATGAGCAGTTCTTC
CDR3: CASSLNPTSGASSYNEQFF

D: NA
J: TRBJ2-7
V: TRBV5-5
size: many
DNA: TGTGCCAGCAGCTTGTTTGGCGATCCCAGCTTC
CDR3: CASSLFGDPSF

D: TRBD2
J: TRBJ2-3
V: TRBV28
size: many
DNA: TGTGCCAGCGGCACGGGCATTGTAGCGGGAGATACGCAGTATTTT
CDR3: CASGTGIVAGDTQYF

D: TRBD2
J: TRBJ2-1
V: TRBV11-2
size: NA
DNA: TGTGCCAGCAGCTTAGTTACACTAGCGGGAGGCAATGAGCAGTTCTTC
CDR3: CASSLVTLAGGNEQFF

D: NA
J: TRBJ2-5
V: TRBV5-5
size: many
DNA: TGTGCCAGCAGCCGAGGGACGCACCAAGAGACCCAGTACTTC
CDR3: CASSRGTHQETQYF

D: TRBD2
J: TRBJ2-1
V: TRBV2
size: many
DNA: TGTGCCAGCAGTGCCCCGGGACTAGCGGGAGTAGGAACCTACAATGAGCAGTTCTTC
CDR3: CASSAPGLAGVGTYNEQFF

D: NA
J: TRBJ2-7
V: TRBV20-1
size: many
DNA: TGCAGTGCTAGGAACCGGCAGATCAACGAGCAGTACTTC
CDR3: CSARNRQINEQYF

D: NA
J: TRBJ2-2
V: TRBV9
size: many
DNA: TGTGCCAGCAGCGGTCCCGGGACGCCCGGGGAGCTGTTTTTT
CDR3: CASSGPGTPGELFF

D: NA
J: TRBJ1-5
V: TRBV24-1
size: many
DNA: TGTGCCACCAGTGATTTTGATGAGCCCCAGCATTTT
CDR3: CATSDFDEPQHF

D: NA
J: TRBJ2-1
V: TRBV7-9
size: many
DNA: TGTGCCAGCAGCCGTCCAAATGAAGACACCTACAATGAGCAGTTCTTC
CDR3: CASSRPNEDTYNEQFF